What follows are 25 T cell receptor beta chains derived from one specimen sequenced in a study of spatial heterogeneity in lung cancer. MiXCR, run by TCRdb on the 5' RACE reads, gives a single entry per CDR3 protein. The sample records 30,000 to 35,000 distinct CDR3 sequences, 10% being singletons. Time point specified: blood at routine non-recurrence follow-up after resection. The sample here was PBMCs, taken at follow-up. The receptors originated from a female donor with early-stage non-small cell lung cancer.

This clonotype was recorded many times. V and J are TRBV12-3 or TRBV12-4 and TRBJ2-3; 7 bases are a match to TRBD2. The length of the CDR3 is 15 residues. J gave up 4 bases and V 7 bases, and 11 bases lay outside the gene matches. CDR3 amino acids: CASIPGEGPADTQYF. CDR3 coding DNA: TGTGCCAGCATCCCTGGGGAGGGTCCGGCAGATACGCAGTATTTT.

This clonotype was found many times. V and J are TRBV20-1 and TRBJ2-2, with 7 bases aligning to TRBD1. CDR3 length: 14 residues. Germline CDR1 is DFQATT and CDR2 is SNEGSKA (reference sequence). V dropped 6 bases and J dropped 9; count of bases not matched to a gene: 13. CDR3 sequence: CSARDRSLHRELFF. CDR3 coding DNA: TGCAGTGCCCGGGACAGAAGTCTGCACCGGGAGCTGTTTTTT.

The chain is built from TRBV6-5 and TRBJ1-1, with a possible D match to TRBD1 (6 bases). This CDR3 is built from 17 residues. V lost 1 base, J lost 3 bases, and 18 bases lay in between. CDR1 is MNHEY, CDR2 SVGAGI, per germline. The DNA of the CDR3 is TGTGCCAGCAGTTACTTCTCCCCTTACTACAGGGACACTGAAGCTTTCTTT. Translation gives CASSYFSPYYRDTEAFF.

This chain links TRBV30 with TRBJ1-4; D gene ambiguous. There are 12 residues in the CDR3. V was cut by 5 bases and J by 7 bases, with 11 bases left in between. In germline, CDR1 is GTSNPN, CDR2 SVGIG (reference sequence). The CDR3 bases are TGTGCCTGGGGACCCTTTGGTGAAAAACTGTTTTTT. Protein sequence: CAWGPFGEKLFF.

This rearrangement joins TRBV20-1 to TRBJ2-1; D gene uncertain. Trimming took 6 bases from V and 8 from J, leaving 23 bases between them. Germline-derived CDR1 and CDR2 are DFQATT and SNEGSKA (reference sequence). The CDR3 has 15 amino acids. In DNA form, the CDR3 reads TGCAGTGCCGATCGGACCCCCGATGCGCCACATGAGCAGTTCTTC. As protein: CSADRTPDAPHEQFF.

The sample holds a few counts of this clonotype. The chain links TRBV4-3 to TRBJ2-3; 7 nucleotides match TRBD2. This CDR3 comprises 19 residues. Germline CDR1 reads LGHNA; CDR2 reads YSLEER. V was pared by 4 bases and J by 1 base, with 17 bases of the junction left unmatched. The CDR3 coding sequence is TGCGCCAGCAGCCTGGAGGCAGCGGGGCGGCAGGGCCGCACAGATACGCAGTATTTT. Its protein product is CASSLEAAGRQGRTDTQYF.

In its sample, this clonotype was seen many times. The gene calls are TRBV7-9 and TRBJ2-3; 7 bases align to TRBD1. Germline trimming cut 4 bases from V and 2 bases from J; bases unmatched to any gene: 3. This CDR3 contains 14 residues. Per germline, CDR1 SEHNR and CDR2 FQNEAQ (reference sequence). The CDR3 DNA follows: TGTGCCAGCAGCTCGGGACAGTACACAGATACGCAGTATTTT. Protein: CASSSGQYTDTQYF.

This clonotype came up a few times. The V and J genes are TRBV20-1 and TRBJ1-1; D unresolved. Germline V gene lookup returns CDR1 DFQATT and CDR2 SNEGSKA (reference sequence). There are 14 residues in the CDR3. V lost 5 bases to trimming and J lost 4 bases, with 17 bases between them. The CDR3 here is CSASPAWQFTEAFF. The CDR3 DNA reads TGCAGTGCTTCCCCAGCCTGGCAGTTCACTGAAGCTTTCTTT.

With respect to this clonotype: A much larger clone differs from this one at a single base, so this may be a read error. The genes are TRBV5-1 and TRBJ2-3; D is undetermined. Germline loops: CDR1 SGHRS, CDR2 YFSETQ. The CDR3 sequence is 12 residues long. Between the trimmed V and J ends, which lost 5 bases and 7 bases, there was a span of 11 bases. The CDR3 loop is CASSRSGHTQYF. The DNA of the CDR3 is TGCGCCAGCAGTCGAAGTGGGCATACGCAGTATTTT.

This clonotype showed up just a few times. The chain employs TRBV28 and TRBJ2-2; possible D gene TRBD2, 5 bases. Trimming took 2 bases from V and 7 from J, leaving 14 bases between them. Germline CDR1 reads MDHEN; CDR2 reads SYDVKM. The CDR3 extends over 15 amino acids. The CDR3 reads CASSLTSGTSGELFF. DNA for the CDR3: TGTGCCAGCAGTTTAACGAGCGGTACGAGCGGGGAGCTGTTTTTT.

This clonotype was detected only a few times. The chain links TRBV6-1 to TRBJ2-7, with TRBD1 matching over 8 bases. Germline CDR1 is MNHNS and CDR2 is SASEGT. The CDR3 is 13 residues long. J gave up 2 bases and V 3 bases, and 0 bases lay outside the gene matches. For the CDR3, the DNA is TGTGCCAGCAGTGAGGGACAGGCCTACGAGCAGTACTTC. Protein: CASSEGQAYEQYF.

The chain combines TRBV6-1 with TRBJ2-2; D perhaps matches TRBD2 (6 bases). Germline loops: CDR1 MNHNS, CDR2 SASEGT. Between the trimmed V and J ends, which lost 6 bases and 1 base, there was a span of 12 bases. This CDR3 spans 15 amino acids. This CDR3 is CASRSGTQNTGELFF. The DNA for the CDR3 is TGTGCCAGCAGATCCGGGACTCAGAACACCGGGGAGCTGTTTTTT.

This clonotype was seen many times. This chain connects TRBV2 to TRBJ2-5; D unresolved. There are 13 residues in the CDR3. CDR1 is SNHLY and CDR2 is FYNNEI in the germline V gene. Trimming pared 6 bases from V and 3 bases from J, leaving 11 bases between. DNA of the CDR3: TGTGCCAGCAGGACGGAGAATAAAGAGACCCAGTACTTC. It specifies CASRTENKETQYF.

This clonotype was observed many times. This chain uses TRBV5-4 with TRBJ2-3; tentative D call: TRBD2 (6 bases). V dropped 2 bases and J dropped 0 bases, with 13 bases sitting between them. Per the germline V gene, CDR1 is SGHNT and CDR2 is YYREEE (reference sequence). CDR3 length: 16 amino acids. CDR3 in amino acids: CASSFYSSESTDTQYF. The CDR3 DNA is TGTGCCAGCAGCTTTTATTCTAGCGAAAGCACAGATACGCAGTATTTT.

This clonotype was counted at least ten times. This chain connects TRBV20-1 to TRBJ2-2; TRBD1 agrees at 10 bases. There are 14 residues in the CDR3. Germline V gene sequence: CDR1 DFQATT, CDR2 SNEGSKA (reference sequence). The V gene end was trimmed by 6 bases and the J gene end by 1 base; junction bases not matched to a gene: 2. The CDR3 DNA reads TGCAGTGCCGACAGGGGGCTGAACACCGGGGAGCTGTTTTTT. Its translation: CSADRGLNTGELFF.

This clonotype was recorded many times. This sequence joins TRBV4-2 and TRBJ2-2; maybe TRBD2 (6 bases). The CDR3 is 16 residues long. Germline V CDR1 and CDR2: LGHNA, YNFKEQ. The V end lost 0 bases, the J end lost 2 bases, and 10 bases lay between the germline ends. DNA for the CDR3: TGTGCCAGCAGCCAAGACCCCGGGACTAACACCGGGGAGCTGTTTTTT. Protein: CASSQDPGTNTGELFF.

Many counts were recorded for this clonotype. The chain employs TRBV7-2 and TRBJ2-3; D not resolved. The CDR3 spans 14 residues. Trimming left V 5 bases short and J 6 bases short, with 15 bases between. The V gene's germline CDR1 is SGHTA and CDR2 FQGNSA. CDR3 region: CASSLDNHMDTQYF. CDR3 sequence (DNA): TGTGCCAGCAGCCTTGACAATCATATGGATACGCAGTATTTT. Complete variable domain (other parts from reference TRBV7-2 and TRBJ2-3): GAGVSQSPSNKVTEKGKDVELRCDPISGHTALYWYRQSLGQGLEFLIYFQGNSAPDKSGLPSDRFSAERTGGSVSTLTIQRTQQEDSAVYLCASSLDNHMDTQYFGPGTRLTVL.

This clonotype has ten or more counts. This sequence joins TRBV29-1 and TRBJ2-6; 8 bases line up with TRBD1. The V segment lost 5 bases and the J segment 3 bases; nucleotides outside the gene matches: 3. The CDR3 spans 14 residues. Germline V gene sequence: CDR1 SQVTM, CDR2 ANQGSEA. The CDR3, as DNA: TGCAGCGTTCAGGGGGCGTTTGGGGCCAACGTCCTGACTTTC. Amino acid sequence: CSVQGAFGANVLTF.

This clonotype was observed at least ten times. The chain couples TRBV29-1 to TRBJ1-3; 8 nucleotides align to TRBD1. Germline CDR1 is SQVTM and CDR2 is ANQGSEA. The CDR3 totals 15 residues. After removal of 5 bases from V and 0 bases from J, the junction contained 6 bases not matched to a gene. CDR3 nucleotide sequence: TGCAGCGTTCGGACAGGGCAGAGCTCTGGAAACACCATATATTTT. Translation: CSVRTGQSSGNTIYF.

The genes are TRBV28 and TRBJ2-7; D uncertain. From germline, CDR1 is MDHEN and CDR2 SYDVKM. With 1 base removed from V and 5 bases from J, the gap between germline ends came to 3 bases. This CDR3 contains 11 residues. The CDR3 here is CASSLFHEQYF. The CDR3 region has the DNA TGTGCCAGCAGTTTATTTCACGAGCAGTACTTC.

This clonotype was found many times. This chain uses TRBV20-1 with TRBJ2-1; D possibly corresponds to TRBD1 (6 bases). Between the trimmed V and J ends, which lost 7 bases and 1 base, there was a span of 17 bases. This CDR3 has 15 amino acids. CDR1 is DFQATT and CDR2 is SNEGSKA in the germline V gene (reference sequence). The CDR3 region has the DNA TGCAGTGGCCGAATCAGGGGCAGTTCCTACAATGAGCAGTTCTTC. This gives the protein CSGRIRGSSYNEQFF.

The chain employs TRBV7-2 and TRBJ1-1, with no clear D. Germline loops: CDR1 SGHTA, CDR2 FQGNSA. This CDR3 is built from 15 residues. V dropped 0 bases and J dropped 2 bases, with 10 bases sitting between them. Written as DNA, the CDR3 is TGTGCCAGCAGCTTAGCCCATACAGAAAACACTGAAGCTTTCTTT. This gives the protein CASSLAHTENTEAFF. Using reference TRBV7-2 and TRBJ1-1 for the parts outside the CDR3, the full variable domain is GAGVSQSPSNKVTEKGKDVELRCDPISGHTALYWYRQSLGQGLEFLIYFQGNSAPDKSGLPSDRFSAERTGGSVSTLTIQRTQQEDSAVYLCASSLAHTENTEAFFGQGTRLTVV.

By share of the sample, this clonotype is medium-sized. The chain couples TRBV29-1 to TRBJ2-7; D is unresolved. This CDR3 has 14 amino acids. Trimming stripped 5 bases from V and 3 bases from J, with 17 bases between. Germline values: CDR1 SQVTM, CDR2 ANQGSEA. The CDR3 loop reads CSVTVPDEYYEQYF. CDR3 DNA: TGCAGCGTTACTGTGCCGGACGAATACTACGAGCAGTACTTC.

CDR3 sequence reads: CSARAPSGGPTDTQYF. The CDR3, as DNA: TGCAGTGCTAGAGCCCCTAGCGGGGGGCCCACAGATACGCAGTATTTT. The chain recombines TRBV20-1 with TRBJ2-3, with 11 nucleotides matching TRBD2. The CDR3 consists of 16 residues. Germline V gives CDR1 DFQATT, CDR2 SNEGSKA (reference sequence). J was trimmed by 2 bases and V by 1 base; bases with no gene match: 5.

This clonotype turned up a few times. The CDR3 DNA reads as TGTGCCAGCAGTGAAAAGGGGATTATCATGGCTACGAACACCGGGGAGCTGTTTTTT. Translating gives CASSEKGIIMATNTGELFF. The chain carries TRBV6-1 and TRBJ2-2, with a weak D call TRBD1 (5 bases). The CDR3 loop spans 19 amino acids. CDR1 is MNHNS and CDR2 is SASEGT in the germline V gene. Trimming cost V 2 bases and J 0 bases, with 19 bases left between them.